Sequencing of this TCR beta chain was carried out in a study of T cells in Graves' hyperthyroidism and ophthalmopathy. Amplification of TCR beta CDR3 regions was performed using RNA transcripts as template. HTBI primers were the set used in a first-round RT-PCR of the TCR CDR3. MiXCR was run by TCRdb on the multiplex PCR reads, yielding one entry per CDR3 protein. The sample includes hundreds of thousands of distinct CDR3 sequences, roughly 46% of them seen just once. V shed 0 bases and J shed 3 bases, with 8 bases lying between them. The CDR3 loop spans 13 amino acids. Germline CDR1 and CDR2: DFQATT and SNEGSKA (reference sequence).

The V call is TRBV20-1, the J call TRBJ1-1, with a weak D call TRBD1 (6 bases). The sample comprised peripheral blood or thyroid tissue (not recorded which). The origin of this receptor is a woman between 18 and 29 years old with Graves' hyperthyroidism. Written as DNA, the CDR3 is TGCAGTGCTAGAGAGGACAGCTACACTGAAGCTTTCTTT. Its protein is CSAREDSYTEAFF.